The following is a T cell receptor (beta chain) sequence with its context. The germline V and J ends were trimmed by 3 bases and 0 bases, with 7 bases remaining between them. The length of the CDR3 is 14 residues. Primers used in a second PCR of roughly 7 to 11 cycles were a sample-barcoded 5' primer and a J-beta primer mix. TCRdb called the 5' RACE reads again in MiXCR, with one record for every CDR3 protein. The sample includes 1,100,000 or so distinct CDR3 sequences, 35% to 55% seen only once; the top ten take approximately 20%. These data are taken from a study of blood T cells in healthy people across ages.

The chain uses TRBV12-3 or TRBV12-4 and TRBJ2-3; D is ambiguous. The clonotype was recovered from a woman aged 60-75 years in good health. Sequenced: blood. Written as DNA, the CDR3 is TGTGCCAGCAGTTTCCTACGGAGCACAGATACGCAGTATTTT. Encoded protein: CASSFLRSTDTQYF.